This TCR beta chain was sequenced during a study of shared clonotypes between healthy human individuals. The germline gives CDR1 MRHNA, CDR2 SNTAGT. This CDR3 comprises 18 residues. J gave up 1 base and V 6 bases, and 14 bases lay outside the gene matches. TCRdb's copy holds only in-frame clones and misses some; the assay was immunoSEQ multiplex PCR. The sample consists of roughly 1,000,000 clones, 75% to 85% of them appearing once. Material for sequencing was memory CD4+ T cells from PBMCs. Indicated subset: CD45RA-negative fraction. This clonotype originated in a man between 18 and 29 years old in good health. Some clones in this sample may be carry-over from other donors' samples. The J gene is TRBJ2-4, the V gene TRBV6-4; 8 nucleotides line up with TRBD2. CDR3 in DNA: TGTGCCAGCAGGCCTCGATGGGGGCGGGAGGAGGCCAAAAACATTCAGTACTTC. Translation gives CASRPRWGREEAKNIQYF.